The T cell receptor (beta chain) described here comes from a study of shared clonotypes between healthy human individuals (dated by TCRdb to 2020 to 2022). Some background on the complete study: Three men and two women, aged 18 to 49 years, made up the cohort. For each donor, three plates each were used for CD4 naive and CD4 memory, two plates were used for CD8 naive, and one plate was used for CD8 memory. To estimate repertoire size and how much clonotype sharing occurs between individuals, the study deeply sequenced the blood TCR repertoires of roughly 5 healthy adults. To increase sequencing depth and limit assay-specific biases, TCR repertoire library preparation and sequencing were carried out by different laboratories using diverse techniques. Leukapheresis yielded between about 0.94 and 9.5 billion PBMCs per donor. What the study reported, not specific to this receptor: Naive subsets generally had larger estimated clonotype richness than memory subsets. Clonotypes shared by all four sorted-subset donors showed higher generation probabilities than non-shared clonotypes. Sampling was limited to blood, and TCR repertoires in tissue likely differ from TCR repertoires in blood. Based on pairwise subsampling, the degree of clonotype sharing among donors was expected to be affected by sequencing depth. Sharing across four donors was observed for 5% to 6.5% of naive CD4, about 3.2% of naive CD8, around 2.5% of memory CD4, and about 0.38% of memory CD8 clonotypes. Because the study included a small number of donors, the genetic and exposure-history diversity represented was limited. Incomplete sequencing was indicated by rarefaction of sorted-subset datasets, despite the large sequencing depth.

Using the deep immunoSEQ assay, TCR CDR3 regions were amplified from genomic DNA by multiplex PCR. Extracted genomic DNA from each cell subset was spread evenly across all wells of several immunoSEQ 96-well plates, with each plate serving as a replicate. For sorted subsets, about 200 ng genomic DNA, equal to 25,000 to 35,000 T cell genomes, was loaded into each replicate PCR. Purified libraries were quantified with a Qubit 3.0 fluorometer, sized on a Bioanalyzer 2100, and re-quantified with the KAPA Library Quantification kit. Every immunoSEQ 96-well plate was sequenced on a dedicated single-read 150-cycle Illumina NextSeq 550 flow cell. The paper's data handling went like this. Because only junctional sequences without quality scores were contained in the immunoSEQ output, filtering matching that applied to full-length reads could not be performed. To assign V/J genes and CDR3, sequences were annotated using PyIR, a Python wrapper for IgBLAST v1.9, with IMGT germline references. Reads were removed for weak V/J assignments (E-value above 1e-6), missing CDR3, stop codons, out-of-frame junctions, or ambiguous translated residues. V3J clonotypes were defined as sequences sharing an identical inferred V gene, J gene, and CDR3 amino acid sequence. Percentage overlap between repertoires was calculated by dividing the number of shared unique clonotypes by the size of the smaller repertoire. Repertoire richness was assessed with RTK rarefaction, the Chao1 estimator, and Recon v2.1 estimates of unobserved clonotypes. OLGA was used to compute generation probabilities for all TCRbeta clonotypes that the gDNA method yielded from a few donors. TCRdb re-hosts the immuneACCESS table, in-frame sequences only. Its copies lack some clones; in the studies checked, an unresolved V gene accounts for under half of them, and the cause for the rest is not known. V, J and clone size are taken as reported in that table, and D and trimming were inferred from the DNA itself. For this sample the table gives under 1 million clones, of which about 91% were detected only once. The ten largest make up approximately 25% of the sample.

CD8 naive samples consisted of CD45RO-negative cells that were positively selected for CCR7, yielding a CD45RA+CCR7+ population without TemRA cells. Donors were healthy HIV-negative adults with no recently reported acute infections or vaccinations. Every donor was a Caucasian adult living in Nashville, Tennessee, USA. After blood collection by leukapheresis, PBMCs were isolated using Ficoll-Histopaque density gradient centrifugation and then cryopreserved in the vapor phase of liquid nitrogen. Analytical flow cytometry was used to check the purity and quantity of each magnetically sorted T cell population. From each sorted fraction, genomic DNA was isolated and quantified by UV absorbance on a Nanodrop 2000c. Reading the germline V gene (reference sequence) gives CDR1 LNHDA and CDR2 SQIVND. From its cysteine to its phenylalanine, the CDR3 spans 13 amino acids. Here the CDR3 DNA is all that survives: 39 bases in frame from base 1. At the junction V is shortened by 2 bases and J by 6 bases, with 8 bases in between.

A remark on this clone: Its antigen target is currently unknown. The sample holds no much larger clone one base away, and base qualities are not on file.

The receptor comes from a man aged 25-45 years in good health. This chain joins TRBV19 to TRBJ2-1, with the D gene call left open. The sample was naive CD8+ T cells sorted from blood. What the cell subset or site label conveys for this sample: CD45RA+CCR7+. The nucleotides are TGTGCCAGTAGTATAACCGATGGCAATGAGCAGTTCTTC. It translates as CASSITDGNEQFF.